One sample yielded the 7 T cell receptor beta chains listed below, sequenced in a study of T cells in Graves' hyperthyroidism and ophthalmopathy. Amplification of TCR beta CDR3 regions used RNA as the template. HTBI primers were employed in a first-round RT-PCR of the TCR CDR3. TCRdb reprocessed the multiplex PCR reads with MiXCR, giving one entry per CDR3 protein. The sample lists approximately 610,000 distinct CDR3 sequences; roughly 14% were seen once. The sequenced sample consisted of blood. These receptors were collected from a middle-aged woman with Graves' ophthalmopathy.

This clonotype was seen repeatedly, ten times or more. The chain combines TRBV28 with TRBJ2-5, with D unresolved. Trimming cost V 2 bases and J 5 bases, with 12 bases left between them. This CDR3 is built from 14 residues. The germline V gene encodes CDR1 MDHEN and CDR2 SYDVKM. The CDR3: CASSLPGRLETQYF. As DNA, the CDR3 is TGTGCCAGCAGTTTACCGGGTAGGCTCGAGACCCAGTACTTC.

This chain links TRBV7-3 with TRBJ1-1; 8 nucleotides agree with TRBD1. This CDR3 comprises 17 residues. Losses at the gene ends were 5 bases for V and 5 bases for J; bases not matched to a gene: 16. The germline V gene has CDR1 SGHTA and CDR2 FQGTGA. The CDR3 here is CASSTTGTGSPRTEAFF. In DNA form, the CDR3 reads TGTGCCAGCAGCACCACCGGGACAGGAAGTCCGCGGACTGAAGCTTTCTTT.

This clonotype was recorded at least ten times. V usage is TRBV20-1 and J usage is TRBJ2-7; D ambiguous. Trimming cost V 0 bases and J 7 bases, with 10 bases left between them. CDR1 and CDR2 (germline): DFQATT, SNEGSKA (reference sequence). The CDR3 runs 12 residues. The CDR3 region is CSAREGPREQYF. Here the CDR3 DNA reads TGCAGTGCTAGAGAGGGCCCTCGGGAGCAGTACTTC.

V is TRBV7-2 and J is TRBJ2-5; the D is unclear. The germline gives CDR1 SGHTA, CDR2 FQGNSA. The V end was cut by 7 bases, the J end by 4 bases, with 10 bases between. The CDR3 is made up of 12 amino acids. The CDR3: CASTFYRETQYF. CDR3 DNA sequence: TGTGCCAGCACCTTCTACCGAGAGACCCAGTACTTC.

This clonotype was counted at least ten times. This chain connects TRBV19 to TRBJ2-7; D is uncertain. This CDR3 has 13 amino acids. CDR1 is LNHDA and CDR2 is SQIVND in the germline V gene (reference sequence). With 4 bases removed from V and 4 bases from J, the gap between germline ends came to 11 bases. CDR3: CASSTGPEYEQYF. Here the CDR3 DNA reads TGTGCCAGTAGTACCGGACCGGAGTACGAGCAGTACTTC.

This clonotype has ten or more counts. The chain couples TRBV29-1 to TRBJ1-1, with 7 bases matching TRBD1. V trimming: 6 bases; J trimming: 5 bases; junction bases outside the gene matches: 6. The CDR3 runs to 12 residues. The germline gives CDR1 SQVTM, CDR2 ANQGSEA. CDR3 sequence (DNA): TGCAGCGTGAAGACAGGGAGGACTGAAGCTTTCTTT. Translating gives CSVKTGRTEAFF.

Relative to its sample, this clonotype is medium-sized. The V gene is TRBV7-2, the J gene TRBJ2-5, with 7 bases matching TRBD2. With 6 bases clipped from V and 0 bases from J, the junction kept 1 base outside the gene matches. The CDR3 is made up of 13 amino acids. The germline V gene encodes CDR1 SGHTA and CDR2 FQGNSA. The CDR3 DNA sequence: TGTGCCAGCAGTAGCGGGTACCAAGAGACCCAGTACTTC. This gives the protein CASSSGYQETQYF.